A selection of T cell receptor beta chains follows, all from one sample in a study of cytomegalovirus exposure and HLA in healthy donors. Using immunoSEQ multiplex PCR, the repertoire was profiled, and TCRdb retains in-frame clones only, with some absent. This listing includes over 120,000 clones. Sequencing was done on a sample of PBMCs. These receptors all come from a male donor in good health and CMV-seronegative. Each CDR3 is given with its conserved first and last residue. A D gene is named only where the DNA matches it firmly.

d_call	v_call	j_call	cdr3_nt	cdr3_aa
TRBD1	TRBV9	TRBJ2-3	TGTGCCAGCAGCGTTTCGAGGGGGCGAGATACGCAGTATTTT	CASSVSRGRDTQYF
TRBD2	TRBV30	TRBJ2-7	TGTGCCTGGAGTGGGGTTACTAGCGGGAGGCTCCACGAGCAGTACTTC	CAWSGVTSGRLHEQYF
TRBD1	TRBV27	TRBJ2-7	TGTGCCAGCAGTTTAGAAATGGGGACAGCCCATTCTAGCTCCTACGAGCAGTACTTC	CASSLEMGTAHSSSYEQYF
TRBD2	TRBV4-3	TRBJ2-2	TGCGCCAGCAGCCAAAGACTAGCGGGGGCGTCGAACACCGGGGAGCTGTTTTTT	CASSQRLAGASNTGELFF
.	TRBV6-6	TRBJ2-1	TGTGCCAGCCTAGCTGGCTCCTACAATGAGCAGTTCTTC	CASLAGSYNEQFF
TRBD1	TRBV6-1	TRBJ1-2	TGTGCCAGCAGTGAACAGGGGGCGCGGGGCTATGGCTACACCTTC	CASSEQGARGYGYTF
.	TRBV2	TRBJ2-7	TGTGCCAGCAGCGAGGACTATAGCTCCTACGAGCAGTACTTC	CASSEDYSSYEQYF
TRBD2	TRBV7-2	TRBJ2-3	TGTGCCAGCAGCCGACTAGCGGGAGTACCCGATACGCAGTATTTT	CASSRLAGVPDTQYF
TRBD2	TRBV2	TRBJ2-1	TGTGCCTGCCCTAGCGGGAGCTCCTACAATGAGCAGTTCTTC	CACPSGSSYNEQFF
.	TRBV30	TRBJ2-7	TGTGCCTGGACCCATCTTCTGGAGTCCCACGAGCAGTACTTC	CAWTHLLESHEQYF
.	TRBV29-1	TRBJ1-4	TGCAGCGGAGGAAGAACTAATGAAAAACTGTTTTTT	CSGGRTNEKLFF
.	TRBV6-5	TRBJ2-1	TGTGCCAGCAGTAGGATCTTTGGCGGGGATGAGCAGTTCTTC	CASSRIFGGDEQFF
.	TRBV2	TRBJ1-5	TGTGCCAGCAGGAACAGCCTCGATCAGCCCCAGCATTTT	CASRNSLDQPQHF
TRBD1	TRBV4-3	TRBJ1-2	TGCGCCAGCAGCCATCTCATGGGACAGGGGGGAGGCTACACCTTC	CASSHLMGQGGGYTF
.	TRBV5-1	TRBJ1-4	TGCGCCAGCAGCTTGGCCGGGGTTGCAACTAATGAAAAACTGTTTTTT	CASSLAGVATNEKLFF
.	TRBV7-8	TRBJ1-2	TGTGCCAGCAGCATAAACAGGGACGGCTACACCTTC	CASSINRDGYTF
TRBD1	TRBV7-9	TRBJ1-1	TGTGCCAGCAGCTTAGATTGGGGGACAGGGGGGCAGAACACTGAAGCTTTCTTT	CASSLDWGTGGQNTEAFF
.	TRBV25-1	TRBJ1-1	TGTGCCAGCAGTGGACTGACAGTTTCGGACACTGAAGCTTTCTTT	CASSGLTVSDTEAFF
TRBD1	TRBV18	TRBJ1-6	TGTGCCAGCTCCCAACAGGGGGCCTCCTATAATTCACCCCTCCACTTT	CASSQQGASYNSPLHF
.	TRBV6-1	TRBJ1-5	TGTGCCAGCAGTGAAGCGGGAGGGCCCAATCAGCCCCAGCATTTT	CASSEAGGPNQPQHF
.	TRBV30	TRBJ1-5	TGTGCCTGGAGTGTGTCGCGGCTTATTAATCAGCCCCAGCATTTT	CAWSVSRLINQPQHF
.	TRBV6-5	TRBJ2-5	TGTGCCAGCAGTTACTCTCTAGACCGAGAGACCCAGTACTTC	CASSYSLDRETQYF
.	TRBV4-3	TRBJ1-5	TGCGCCAGCAGCCAAGAAAGATGGGCGTTATGGGCAGTACCGGGCAATCAGCCCCAGCATTTT	CASSQERWALWAVPGNQPQHF
.	TRBV11-2	TRBJ1-2	TGTGCCAGCAGCGGGTTAAAGAGGGGCTACACCTTC	CASSGLKRGYTF
TRBD1	TRBV19	TRBJ2-7	TGTGCCAGTAGTACAGACAGGGGCTACGAGCAGTACTTC	CASSTDRGYEQYF
TRBD1	TRBV9	TRBJ1-2	TGTGCCAGCAGCGTAGGACAGGGAATCTATGGCTACACCTTC	CASSVGQGIYGYTF
.	TRBV29-1	TRBJ2-1	TGCAGCGTTGTGGTCGGCTCCTACAATGAGCAGTTCTTC	CSVVVGSYNEQFF
TRBD2	TRBV7-2	TRBJ2-1	TGTGCCAGCAGCTTAGCGGTCGGGGGGGCCGATGAGCAGTTCTTC	CASSLAVGGADEQFF
.	TRBV27	TRBJ1-1	TGTGCCAGCAGTTTAGGAGGGATTGGGTTGGACACTGAAGCTTTCTTT	CASSLGGIGLDTEAFF
.	TRBV5-5	TRBJ2-1	TGTGCCAGCAGCTTGACTGCGGGAATCCCCAGTGAGCAGTTCTTC	CASSLTAGIPSEQFF
.	TRBV9	TRBJ1-1	TGTGCCAGCAGCCCCTCGGAGGGGACTGAAGCTTTCTTT	CASSPSEGTEAFF
TRBD1	TRBV28	TRBJ1-4	TGTGCCAGCAGTTACAGGGGAGGCACTAATGAAAAACTGTTTTTT	CASSYRGGTNEKLFF
.	TRBV2	TRBJ2-7	TGTGCCAGCAGCCGGGACACCACCTACGAGCAGTACTTC	CASSRDTTYEQYF
TRBD1	TRBV19	TRBJ1-3	TGTGCCAGTAGTAGACAGGGACCCAGCTCTGGAAACACCATATATTTT	CASSRQGPSSGNTIYF
TRBD1	TRBV28	TRBJ1-2	TGTGCCAGCAGGGACAGAGGACAGGGTTATCGGGGTAACTATGGCTACACCTTC	CASRDRGQGYRGNYGYTF
.	TRBV27	TRBJ1-2	TGTGCCAGCAGTTTACGTGGGATGGGGGCCTACTATGGCTACACCTTC	CASSLRGMGAYYGYTF
.	TRBV10-2	TRBJ2-7	TGCGCCAGCAGGGGGGGACAGCTATCCTACGAGCAGTACTTC	CASRGGQLSYEQYF
TRBD1	TRBV4-2	TRBJ1-2	TGTGCCAGCAGCCAAGGGGTCCAGGGACAGGGGAACTATGGCTACACCTTC	CASSQGVQGQGNYGYTF
.	TRBV7-9	TRBJ2-5	TGTGCCAGCAGCGGGGCGACAGGCCCTGAGACCCAGTACTTC	CASSGATGPETQYF
TRBD2	TRBV4-3	TRBJ2-1	TGCGCCAGCAGCCCCAATCTAGCGGGGACTGGAAATGAGCAGTTCTTC	CASSPNLAGTGNEQFF
TRBD1	TRBV28	TRBJ1-1	TGTGCCAGCAGTTTCATGGGGTGGGGACAGGGGGCGACTGAAGCTTTCTTT	CASSFMGWGQGATEAFF
TRBD1	TRBV5-1	TRBJ1-5	TGCGCCAGCAGCTGGGACAGCCCTAATCAGCCCCAGCATTTT	CASSWDSPNQPQHF